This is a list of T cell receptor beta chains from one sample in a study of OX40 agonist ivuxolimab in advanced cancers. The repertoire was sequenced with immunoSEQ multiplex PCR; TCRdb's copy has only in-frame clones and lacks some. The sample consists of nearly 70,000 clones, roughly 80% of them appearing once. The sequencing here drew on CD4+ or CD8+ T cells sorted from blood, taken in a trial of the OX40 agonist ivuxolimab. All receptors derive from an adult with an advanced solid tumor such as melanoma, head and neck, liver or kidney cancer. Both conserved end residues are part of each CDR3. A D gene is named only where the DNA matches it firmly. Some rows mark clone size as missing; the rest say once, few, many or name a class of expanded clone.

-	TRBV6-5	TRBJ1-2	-	CASSYSKGGSHYGYTF	TGTGCCAGCAGTTACTCGAAGGGGGGTTCTCACTATGGCTACACCTTC
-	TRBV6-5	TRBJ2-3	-	CASSYSQEYTQYF	TGTGCCAGCAGTTACTCCCAGGAATATACGCAGTATTTT
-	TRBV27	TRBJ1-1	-	CASSGTGQGYTEAFF	TGTGCCAGCAGCGGGACGGGGCAGGGGTACACTGAAGCTTTCTTT
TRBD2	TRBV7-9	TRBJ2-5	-	CASSPGSAGGRETQYF	TGTGCCAGCAGCCCTGGTTCCGCGGGGGGAAGAGAGACCCAGTACTTC
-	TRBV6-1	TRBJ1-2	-	CASSDSGLHYGYTF	TGTGCCAGCAGTGATTCAGGCTTACACTATGGCTACACCTTC
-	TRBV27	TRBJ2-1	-	CASSLTSPRESYNEQFF	TGTGCCAGCAGTTTAACGTCCCCCCGGGAGTCCTACAATGAGCAGTTCTTC
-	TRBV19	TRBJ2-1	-	CASSMGPSRDEQFF	TGTGCCAGTAGTATGGGGCCTAGCAGAGATGAGCAGTTCTTC
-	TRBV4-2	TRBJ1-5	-	CASSQEGGLYQPQHF	TGTGCCAGCAGCCAAGAGGGAGGGTTGTATCAGCCCCAGCATTTT
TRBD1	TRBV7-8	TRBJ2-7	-	CASSSRDRASYEQYF	TGTGCCAGCAGCTCCCGGGACAGGGCGTCCTACGAGCAGTACTTC
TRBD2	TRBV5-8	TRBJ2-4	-	CASTRTSGGALMAKNIQYF	TGTGCCAGCACCCGGACTAGCGGGGGGGCCCTAATGGCCAAAAACATTCAGTACTTC
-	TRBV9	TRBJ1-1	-	CASSADRNTEAFF	TGTGCCAGCAGCGCTGACAGGAACACTGAAGCTTTCTTT
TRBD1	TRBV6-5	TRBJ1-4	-	CASRDRGGNEKLFF	TGTGCCAGCAGAGACAGGGGCGGTAATGAAAAACTGTTTTTT
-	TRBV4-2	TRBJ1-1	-	CASSQDRGTIDTEAFF	TGTGCCAGCAGCCAAGATCGGGGGACAATCGACACTGAAGCTTTCTTT
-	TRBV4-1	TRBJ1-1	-	CASSQDFKVGMAFF	TGCGCCAGCAGCCAAGATTTTAAGGTGGGAATGGCTTTCTTT
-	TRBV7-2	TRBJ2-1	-	CASSKAHGGQFF	TGTGCCAGCAGCAAGGCCCACGGGGGGCAGTTCTTC
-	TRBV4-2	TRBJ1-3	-	CASSQGIGGSGGNTIYF	TGTGCCAGCAGCCAAGGGATCGGGGGTTCTGGAGGAAACACCATATATTTT
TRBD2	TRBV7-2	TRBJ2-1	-	CASSATGTRSYNEQFF	TGTGCCAGCAGCGCGACCGGGACTAGAAGCTACAATGAGCAGTTCTTC
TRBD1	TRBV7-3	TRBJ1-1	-	CASSSDRVATEAFF	TGTGCCAGCAGTTCCGACAGGGTGGCCACTGAAGCTTTCTTT
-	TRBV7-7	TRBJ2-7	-	CASSLAGGSEYEQYF	TGTGCCAGCAGCTTAGCCGGGGGTTCGGAATACGAGCAGTACTTC
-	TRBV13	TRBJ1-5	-	CASSSRGSKINQPQHF	TGTGCCAGCAGCTCCCGAGGGTCTAAGATCAATCAGCCCCAGCATTTT
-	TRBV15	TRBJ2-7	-	CATSRGRDNSYEQYF	TGTGCCACCAGCAGGGGTCGGGACAACTCCTACGAGCAGTACTTC
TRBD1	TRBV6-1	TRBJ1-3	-	CASSRTGGEGNTIYF	TGTGCCAGCAGTAGAACAGGGGGTGAAGGAAACACCATATATTTT
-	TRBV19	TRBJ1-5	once	CASSNSQASGRYSNQPQHF	TGTGCCAGTAGTAACTCTCAGGCGTCAGGGAGGTATAGCAATCAGCCCCAGCATTTT
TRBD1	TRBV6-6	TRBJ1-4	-	CASSYQQGTNEKLFF	TGTGCCAGCAGTTACCAACAGGGGACTAATGAAAAACTGTTTTTT
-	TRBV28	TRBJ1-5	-	CASSPGRSTGGPNQPQHF	TGTGCCAGCAGTCCGGGCCGATCCACGGGGGGTCCGAATCAGCCCCAGCATTTT
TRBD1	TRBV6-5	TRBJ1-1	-	CASSTGTAKNTEAFF	TGTGCCAGCAGTACTGGGACAGCGAAGAACACTGAAGCTTTCTTT
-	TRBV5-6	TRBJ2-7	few	CASSLTGLGSYEQYF	TGTGCCAGCAGCTTGACAGGGCTGGGCTCCTACGAGCAGTACTTC
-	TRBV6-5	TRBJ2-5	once	CASRPALQLSETQYF	TGTGCCAGCCGGCCCGCCTTGCAATTATCGGAGACCCAGTACTTC
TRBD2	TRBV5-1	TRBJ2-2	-	CASSLELAGGTGELFF	TGCGCCAGCAGCTTGGAACTAGCGGGGGGCACCGGGGAGCTGTTTTTT
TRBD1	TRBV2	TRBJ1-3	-	CASSPDRVSGNTIYF	TGTGCCAGCAGTCCGGACAGGGTCTCAGGAAACACCATATATTTT
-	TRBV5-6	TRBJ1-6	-	CASTLGGSPLHF	TGTGCCAGCACCCTGGGTGGCTCACCCCTCCACTTT
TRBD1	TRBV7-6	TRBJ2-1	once	CASSESPGQVYNEQFF	TGTGCCAGCAGCGAGAGCCCCGGACAGGTTTACAATGAGCAGTTCTTC